A selection of T cell receptor beta chains follows, all from one sample in a study of blood T cell repertoires in COVID-19. The protocol was immunoSEQ multiplex PCR, while the TCRdb copy is restricted to in-frame clones and leaves out a portion. The sample has about 270,000 clones, roughly 90% seen once. The sequenced material came from PBMCs or T cells enriched from blood (not recorded which). The receptors stem from a woman in her forties or fifties who had recovered from COVID-19. Both conserved end residues are trimmed from each CDR3. Each record gives: V gene, D gene, J gene, clone size, CDR3 protein. A D gene is named only where the DNA matches it firmly. A row's size may be missing; if present it is once, few, many or a size class.

TRBV30	TRBD1	TRBJ1-3	.	AWSQQGQGNTIY
TRBV20-1	.	TRBJ1-1	.	SASLAEKNTEAF
TRBV7-2	.	TRBJ1-5	.	ASSLGPLSNQPQH
TRBV3-1/TRBV3-2	TRBD1	TRBJ2-4	.	ASSDRGQGGSGIQY
TRBV19	TRBD1	TRBJ2-7	.	ASSTGGTGGQRQY
TRBV6-2/TRBV6-3	.	TRBJ2-7	.	ASSKKTSMVYEQY
TRBV5-1	.	TRBJ2-2	.	ASSLDSTGELF
TRBV24-1	TRBD1	TRBJ2-7	.	ATSDDRQGKQY
TRBV5-5	TRBD1	TRBJ1-5	.	ASSPMTGHNQPQH
TRBV7-2	TRBD1	TRBJ1-1	.	ASSADRGHTEAF
TRBV30	TRBD1	TRBJ2-2	.	AWGQGVNTGELF
TRBV7-3	.	TRBJ2-1	.	ASSPTERSSYNEQF
TRBV7-9	.	TRBJ1-5	.	ASSTQGNQPQH
TRBV24-1	TRBD1	TRBJ1-2	once	ATSETGTGGGYT
TRBV7-2	TRBD2	TRBJ2-1	.	ASSLGGGVNEQF
TRBV9	TRBD1	TRBJ2-2	.	ASSALGQGAGGELF
TRBV11-1	TRBD2	TRBJ2-2	.	ASSYGRFGGELF
TRBV28	.	TRBJ1-5	.	ASSPRRDWSQPQH
TRBV24-1	.	TRBJ1-1	.	ATSDSGGLNTEAF
TRBV7-8	TRBD2	TRBJ2-7	.	ASTHRNGAGTYEQY
TRBV2	.	TRBJ1-5	.	ASSLAAVNQPQH
TRBV29-1	.	TRBJ2-2	.	SVEDVRDQTGELF
TRBV19	TRBD1	TRBJ1-3	.	ASSLRGTGSEGNTIY
TRBV4-3	TRBD2	TRBJ2-3	.	ASSTWLAGDEDTQY
TRBV27	TRBD1	TRBJ2-1	.	ASITLGTGGGNEQF
TRBV19	.	TRBJ2-7	.	ASSNRPTTAYEQY
TRBV7-2	TRBD1	TRBJ2-7	.	ASSLGQGISNEQY
TRBV7-9	.	TRBJ2-3	.	AGRISKITDTQY
TRBV4-1	TRBD2	TRBJ2-5	.	ASSRGTSGVGETQY
TRBV19	.	TRBJ1-2	.	ASRGGSTGSGYGYT
TRBV19	TRBD2	TRBJ2-3	once	ASNKRESSGDTQY
TRBV29-1	TRBD1	TRBJ1-2	.	SVEHGTGGPLNYGYT
TRBV27	.	TRBJ1-5	.	ASSNPGKNQPQH
TRBV28	.	TRBJ2-7	.	ASTRGGSFYEQY